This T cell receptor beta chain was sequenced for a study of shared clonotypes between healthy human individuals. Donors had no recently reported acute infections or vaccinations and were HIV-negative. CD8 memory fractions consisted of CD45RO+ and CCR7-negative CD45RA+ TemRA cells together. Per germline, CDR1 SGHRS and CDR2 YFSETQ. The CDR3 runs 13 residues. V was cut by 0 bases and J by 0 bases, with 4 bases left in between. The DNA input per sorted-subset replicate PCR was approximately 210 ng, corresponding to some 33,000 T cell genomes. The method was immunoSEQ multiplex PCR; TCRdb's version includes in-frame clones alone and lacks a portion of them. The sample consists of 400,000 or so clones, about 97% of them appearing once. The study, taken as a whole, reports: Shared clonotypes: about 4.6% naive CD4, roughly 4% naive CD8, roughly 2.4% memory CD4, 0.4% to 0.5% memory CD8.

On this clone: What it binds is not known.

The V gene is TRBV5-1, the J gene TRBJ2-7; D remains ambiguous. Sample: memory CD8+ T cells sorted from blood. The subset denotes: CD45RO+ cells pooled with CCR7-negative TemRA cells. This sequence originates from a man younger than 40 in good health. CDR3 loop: CASSLGASYEQYF. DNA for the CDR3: TGCGCCAGCAGCTTGGGGGCCTCCTACGAGCAGTACTTC.